This record covers a single TCR beta chain. Antigen specificity is unknown. The assay was immunoSEQ multiplex PCR, and TCRdb's table has in-frame clones only and misses some. The table shows 170,000 or so clones, with roughly four fifths occurring only once. This CDR3 comprises 14 residues. Per the germline V gene, CDR1 is SEHNR and CDR2 is FQNEAQ (reference sequence). Trimming removed 1 base at V and 7 bases at J, with 8 bases between. These data belong to a study of cytomegalovirus exposure and HLA in healthy donors. Study results and limitations: It was 150 to 200 TCR beta chains that were listed as cytomegalovirus-associated.

Sequences were obtained from PBMCs. The chain recombines TRBV7-9 with TRBJ1-6; no clear D gene. This TCR was sampled from a woman between 18 and 29 years old in good health and CMV-seropositive. In nucleotides, the CDR3 is TGTGCCAGCAGCTTAGACGGTCTCAATTCACCCCTCCACTTT. Translating gives CASSLDGLNSPLHF.